This TCR beta chain originates from a study of siplizumab effects on memory and regulatory T cells (dated by TCRdb to 2018 to 2020). Notes on the research overall: The effect of the anti-CD2 antibody siplizumab on alloreactive T-cell subsets was examined in allogeneic mixed lymphocyte reactions constructed from human PBMCs. What the research found in general, with its limitations: Siplizumab significantly lowered the cumulative frequency of alloreactive sequences that could be traced to unstimulated CD4+ memory T cells. Sequences below about 10^-5 frequency were poorly captured, so only a minor fraction of alloreactive clones could be mapped to unstimulated subsets. No functional confirmation was obtained for the suppressive function of proliferating Tregs from siplizumab cultures. In reactions with siplizumab, an average of roughly 70% of mappable alloreactive CD4+ clones were Treg-derived, compared with roughly 26% in control reactions. Greater diversity appeared to be present in unstimulated naive T cells than in memory T cells, and a substantial contribution to the alloresponse seemed to be made by naive cells. About 75-96% of proliferating CD4+ or CD8+ clones could not be given a naive or memory phenotype.

Concerning this clone itself: The antigen it recognizes is unknown. Base qualities are not recorded, but no much larger clone differs from it by a single base.

Library method: the immunoSEQ multiplex PCR assay. Each sample had some 10^5 TCR templates assayed by the deep sequencing platform. Genomic DNA extracted from sorted T cells was used for TCRbeta CDR3 sequencing. The study's processing was this. The R programming language was used for the clonal analysis of the TCRbeta CDR3 data. Alloreactive CD4+ and CD8+ clones were defined by comparing unstimulated samples with post-reaction CFSE-low samples. Alloreactive CD4+ clones were assigned to regulatory or non-regulatory origin by matching sequences to sorted unstimulated Treg and non-Treg repertoires. TCRdb carries this immuneACCESS record with in-frame sequences only. Its versions omit some clonotypes, under half of them owing to an unresolved V gene in the studies checked, with the rest unexplained. V, J and clone size were drawn from that table, and D and trimming were deduced from the DNA. The sample table holds 85,000 to 90,000 clones, of which 70% to 90% were seen once. Jointly, the top ten make up 15% of the sample.

CDR1 is given as MNHEY and CDR2 as SMNVEV, both from the germline V gene (reference sequence). Trimming costs V 4 bases and J 4 bases, and their ends lie 10 bases apart. The CDR3, from cysteine to phenylalanine, totals 13 residues. Left in the record is the CDR3 DNA by itself, 39 bases read in frame from the first base. Sorted unstimulated T cells and proliferating T cells recovered from mixed lymphocyte reactions were subjected to TCRbeta CDR3 sequencing. Fresh whole blood from 9 to 11 HLA-typed healthy donors was used to isolate PBMCs. The sequence is built from TRBV27 and TRBJ2-5; no D gene can be assigned with confidence. The receptor was isolated from a human donor in good health. Sequences were obtained from CD4+ T cells sorted from blood. The CDR3 region: CASSYAPTETQYF. In nucleotide form, the sequence is TGTGCCAGCAGTTATGCTCCTACAGAGACCCAGTACTTC.